This TCR beta chain derives from a study of blood T cell repertoires in COVID-19. Study summary: The United States, Italy and Spain provided the acute and convalescent COVID-19 samples. In each case, the material was cDNA or gDNA derived from T cells, B-cell-depleted T cells, or PBMCs.

Using immunoSEQ multiplex PCR, the repertoire was profiled, and TCRdb retains in-frame clones only, with some absent. The sample shows 160,000 or so clones, 70% to 90% of them seen only once. V gave up 6 bases and J gave up 4 bases, with 12 bases separating them. This CDR3 is built from 14 residues. The germline V gene has CDR1 LGHDT and CDR2 YNNKEL (reference sequence). The sequenced sample was peripheral blood. This clonotype was obtained from a woman aged 45-65 years with COVID-19, enrolled during active disease. The chain links TRBV3-1 (or the pseudogene TRBV3-2) to TRBJ1-4, with D perhaps matching TRBD1 (5 bases). The CDR3 bases are TGTGCCAGCAGTCGAGGACACCTTAATGAAAAACTGTTTTTT. Amino acid sequence: CASSRGHLNEKLFF.